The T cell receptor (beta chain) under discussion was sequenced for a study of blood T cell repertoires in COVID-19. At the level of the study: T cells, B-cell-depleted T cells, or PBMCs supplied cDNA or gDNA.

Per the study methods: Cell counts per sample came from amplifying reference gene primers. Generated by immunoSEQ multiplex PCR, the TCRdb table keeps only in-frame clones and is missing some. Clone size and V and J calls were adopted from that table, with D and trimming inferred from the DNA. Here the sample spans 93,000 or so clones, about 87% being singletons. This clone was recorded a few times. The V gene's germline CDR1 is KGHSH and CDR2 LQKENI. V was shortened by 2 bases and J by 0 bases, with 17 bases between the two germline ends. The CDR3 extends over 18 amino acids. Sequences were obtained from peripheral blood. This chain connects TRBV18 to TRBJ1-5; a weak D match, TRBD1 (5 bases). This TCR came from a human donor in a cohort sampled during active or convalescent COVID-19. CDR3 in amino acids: CASSPVGRESYSNQPQHF. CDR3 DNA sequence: TGTGCCAGCTCACCAGTGGGGCGGGAAAGTTATAGCAATCAGCCCCAGCATTTT.